The text below deals with one TCR beta chain. In the original processing: Amplification of reference gene primers was used by the study to estimate nucleated cell counts. Using immunoSEQ multiplex PCR, the repertoire was profiled, and TCRdb retains in-frame clones only, with some absent. V, J and clone size are taken as reported in that table, and D and trimming were inferred from the DNA itself. The table lists some 25,000 clones, under 90% of them singletons. CDR3 length: 14 amino acids. The germline V gene encodes CDR1 SGHNT and CDR2 YYREEE (reference sequence). Trimming took 6 bases from V and 4 from J, leaving 16 bases between them. These data are taken from a study of blood T cell repertoires in COVID-19. About the research overall: Acute-phase and convalescent COVID-19 samples originated in the United States, Italy and Spain. PBMCs, B-cell-depleted T cells, or T cells provided the cDNA or gDNA that made up the material.

The clonotype was recovered from a human donor in a cohort sampled during active COVID-19. Sample: peripheral blood. This chain connects TRBV5-4 to TRBJ2-5, with D possibly TRBD2 on 7 matching bases. CDR3 protein: CASNMGGARETQYF. CDR3 bases: TGTGCCAGCAACATGGGGGGGGCCCGAGAGACCCAGTACTTC.